Shown below are 24 T cell receptor beta chains from a single sample sequenced in a study of T cells in Graves' hyperthyroidism and ophthalmopathy. Amplified TCR beta CDR3 regions came from RNA transcripts. A set of HTBI primers served as the primers for a first-round RT-PCR of the TCR CDR3. MiXCR, applied by TCRdb to the multiplex PCR reads, yields one record per CDR3 protein. The sample yields approximately 400,000 distinct CDR3 sequences, about a fifth seen once. The sample taken for sequencing was blood. All receptors come from a woman aged 18-30 years with Graves' hyperthyroidism.

This clonotype was seen ten or more times. This sequence joins TRBV29-1 and TRBJ2-7; D uncertain. The length of the CDR3 is 11 residues. CDR1 is SQVTM, CDR2 ANQGSEA, per germline. The V end lost 6 bases, the J end lost 6 bases, and 12 bases lay between the germline ends. This CDR3 reads CSVGITSEQYF. CDR3 bases: TGCAGCGTGGGGATAACCTCCGAGCAGTACTTC.

About this clonotype itself: Being one base from a much bigger clone, this may be a read error. J is TRBJ1-1 and V is TRBV3-1; D remains ambiguous. The CDR3 runs 16 residues. The germline gives CDR1 LGHDT, CDR2 YNNKEL (reference sequence). V lost 5 bases and J 1 base, leaving 17 bases between the germline ends. The CDR3 DNA reads TGTGCCAGCAGCTATTCCGGGTGGGGAGCGAACACTGAAGCTTTCTTT. Its protein product is CASSYSGWGANTEAFF.

This clonotype was picked up many times. This sequence joins TRBV9 and TRBJ2-7, with 10 bases matching TRBD1. With V trimmed by 4 bases and J by 4 bases, 8 bases remained unmatched. Germline V lookup: CDR1 SGDLS, CDR2 YYNGEE. The CDR3 extends over 15 amino acids. The CDR3 is CASSPRTGGPYEQYF. CDR3 DNA: TGTGCCAGCAGCCCTAGGACAGGGGGTCCTTACGAGCAGTACTTC.

The chain links TRBV7-8 to TRBJ1-5; D unclear. V lost 7 bases and J lost 0, with 19 bases in between. CDR1 SGHVS and CDR2 FQNEAQ come from the germline V gene. The CDR3 has 17 residues. For the CDR3, the DNA is TGTGCCAGCAACCCGGTGGGCCTTAGGGATAGCAATCAGCCCCAGCATTTT. Amino acid sequence: CASNPVGLRDSNQPQHF. Full variable domain (rest looked up from reference TRBV7-8 and TRBJ1-5): GAGVSQSPRYKVAKRGQDVALRCDPISGHVSLFWYQQALGQGPEFLTYFQNEAQLDKSGLPSDRFFAERPEGSVSTLKIQRTQQEDSAVYLCASNPVGLRDSNQPQHFGDGTRLSIL.

This clonotype was observed at least ten times. The chain links TRBV19 to TRBJ1-5, with unresolved D. V was pared by 3 bases and J by 5 bases, with 8 bases between. CDR1 is LNHDA and CDR2 is SQIVND in the germline V gene (reference sequence). The CDR3 sequence is 13 residues long. CDR3 amino acids: CASSISWDQPQHF. The CDR3 DNA is TGTGCCAGTAGTATTTCGTGGGATCAGCCCCAGCATTTT. Looking up the rest from reference TRBV19 and TRBJ1-5 gives the full variable domain: DGGITQSPKYLFRKEGQNVTLSCEQNLNHDAMYWYRQDPGQGLRLIYYSQIVNDFQKGDIAEGYSVSREKKESFPLTVTSAQKNPTAFYLCASSISWDQPQHFGDGTRLSIL.

The chain carries TRBV5-5 and TRBJ2-7; D may be TRBD2 (7 bases). This CDR3 contains 14 residues. The germline CDR1 and CDR2 sequences are SGHKS and YYEKEE (reference sequence). V was trimmed by 3 bases and J by 2 bases, leaving 12 bases between them. DNA for the CDR3: TGTGCCAGCAGCTCTGCGGGGGCCGCCTACGAGCAGTACTTC. It specifies CASSSAGAAYEQYF. The whole variable domain, remainder taken from reference TRBV5-5 and TRBJ2-7, is DAGVTQSPTHLIKTRGQQVTLRCSPISGHKSVSWYQQVLGQGPQFIFQYYEKEERGRGNFPDRFSARQFPNYSSELNVNALLLGDSALYLCASSSAGAAYEQYFGPGTRLTVT.

This clonotype came up many times. This rearrangement joins TRBV24-1 to TRBJ2-5; TRBD2 matches at 9 bases. Germline V gives CDR1 KGHDR, CDR2 SFDVKD. V was clipped by 2 bases and J by 0 bases; unmatched bases: 3. There are 16 residues in the CDR3. CDR3 DNA sequence: TGTGCCACCAGTGATTCACGGACTAGCGACCAAGAGACCCAGTACTTC. It codes for CATSDSRTSDQETQYF.

This clonotype has a count of ten or more. The rearrangement joins TRBV7-9 to TRBJ1-2; D possibly corresponds to TRBD1 (6 bases). V lost 0 bases to trimming and J lost 4 bases, with 12 bases between them. Looked up from germline, CDR1 is SEHNR and CDR2 is FQNEAQ (reference sequence). CDR3 length equals 15 residues. The CDR3 is CASSLARGGSYGYTF. The CDR3 nucleotides read TGTGCCAGCAGCTTAGCGAGGGGGGGGTCCTATGGCTACACCTTC. The full variable domain, with the rest looked up from reference TRBV7-9 and TRBJ1-2, is DTGVSQNPRHKITKRGQNVTFRCDPISEHNRLYWYRQTLGQGPEFLTYFQNEAQLEKSRLLSDRFSAERPKGSFSTLEIQRTEQGDSAMYLCASSLARGGSYGYTFGSGTRLTVV.

This clonotype was seen repeatedly, ten times or more. CDR3 nucleotides: TGCAGTGCTAGACTGGGACTAGCGGGGTCGTCAGGGGAGACCCAGTACTTC. It is translated as CSARLGLAGSSGETQYF. V and J are TRBV20-1 and TRBJ2-5, with TRBD2 matching over 13 bases. This CDR3 has 17 amino acids. V trimming: 2 bases; J trimming: 5 bases; junction bases outside the gene matches: 11. CDR1 is DFQATT, CDR2 SNEGSKA, per germline (reference sequence).

This clonotype showed up many times. The rearrangement links TRBV30 to TRBJ1-6, with a possible D match to TRBD1 (5 bases). The V gene's germline CDR1 is GTSNPN and CDR2 SVGIG (reference sequence). There are 11 residues in the CDR3. V was trimmed by 7 bases and J by 7 bases, leaving 8 bases between them. This CDR3 is CASQGNSPLHF. DNA for the CDR3: TGTGCCTCCCAGGGAAATTCACCCCTCCACTTT. The entire variable domain, with the rest obtained from reference TRBV30 and TRBJ1-6, is as follows: SQTIHQWPATLVQPVGSPLSLECTVEGTSNPNLYWYRQAAGRGLQLLFYSVGIGQISSEVPQNLSASRPQDRQFILSSKKLLLSDSGFYLCASQGNSPLHFGNGTRLTVT.

In its sample, this clonotype was seen many times. The CDR3 region is CASSRGRGEQYF. In DNA, the CDR3 is TGTGCCAGCAGCCGGGGGCGCGGAGAGCAGTACTTC. The chain is built from TRBV9 and TRBJ2-7; D tentatively reads TRBD1 or TRBD2 (6 bases each). The germline V gene encodes CDR1 SGDLS and CDR2 YYNGEE. Between the trimmed V and J ends, which lost 4 bases and 7 bases, there was a span of 12 bases. This CDR3 is built from 12 residues.

As concerns this clonotype: The junction departs from the called germline gene at one end, perhaps through a read error. The V and J genes are TRBV11-2 and TRBJ2-2, with TRBD1 matching over 8 bases. Germline V lookup: CDR1 SGHAT, CDR2 FQNNGV. The length of the CDR3 is 16 residues. The CDR3: CASSPGGQVSTGDLFF. As DNA, the CDR3 is TGTGCCAGCAGCCCCGGGGGACAGGTCAGCACCGGGGATCTGTTTTTT.

This clonotype was observed at least ten times. The chain has TRBV2 and TRBJ1-2; 7 nucleotides line up with TRBD1. V gave up 7 bases and J gave up 1 base; unmatched junction bases: 6. This CDR3 is built from 14 residues. In germline, CDR1 is SNHLY, CDR2 FYNNEI. CDR3 in amino acids: CASIRDSSNYGYTF. CDR3 DNA: TGTGCCAGCATCCGGGACAGTAGTAACTATGGCTACACCTTC.

This clonotype has at least ten counts. The V gene is TRBV25-1, the J gene TRBJ1-1; D is undetermined. Trimming took off 3 bases at V and 2 bases at J, with 25 bases between the two ends. Germline V CDR1 and CDR2: MGHDK, SYGVNS. The CDR3 spans 19 residues. The CDR3 DNA reads as TGTGCCAGCAGTGACCGTTTGGCGGACCAGGTATTCGTCAACACTGAAGCTTTCTTT. Its protein product is CASSDRLADQVFVNTEAFF. Full variable domain (rest looked up from reference TRBV25-1 and TRBJ1-1): EADIYQTPRYLVIGTGKKITLECSQTMGHDKMYWYQQDPGMELHLIHYSYGVNSTEKGDLSSESTVSRIRTEHFPLTLESARPSHTSQYLCASSDRLADQVFVNTEAFFGQGTRLTVV.

The chain recombines TRBV27 with TRBJ1-1; no clear D gene. Germline loops: CDR1 MNHEY, CDR2 SMNVEV (reference sequence). Trimming cost V 6 bases and J 4 bases, with 18 bases left between them. The CDR3 extends over 15 amino acids. CDR3 amino acids: CASSPYPGLSTEAFF. The CDR3, as DNA: TGTGCCAGCAGCCCTTACCCGGGCCTAAGCACTGAAGCTTTCTTT.

This clonotype occurred many times. The rearrangement uses TRBV4-1 and TRBJ2-7; no reliable D call. In germline, CDR1 is MGHRA, CDR2 YSYEKL. The V and J ends lost 2 bases and 3 bases respectively, with 14 bases between them. This CDR3 has 15 residues. DNA for the CDR3: TGCGCCAGCAGCCAAAGGTTCGACTGGAACTACGAGCAGTACTTC. Translated: CASSQRFDWNYEQYF.

This clonotype came up many times. V gene TRBV7-9 combines with J gene TRBJ2-7; D is unclear. Germline CDR1 SEHNR, CDR2 FQNEAQ (reference sequence). The CDR3 consists of 15 residues. V was clipped by 3 bases and J by 0 bases, with 12 bases between them. CDR3 nucleotides: TGTGCCAGCAGCTTCGCCGGCAGGAGCTCCTACGAGCAGTACTTC. Translated, it gives CASSFAGRSSYEQYF.

Worth noting for this clonotype: One junction end does not reproduce the germline sequence, and a read error may be involved. This chain joins TRBV7-8 and TRBJ2-2; D is unresolved. In germline, CDR1 is SGHVS, CDR2 FQNEAQ. The CDR3 spans 12 residues. This chain's CDR3 is CASILTSGELFF. The DNA of the CDR3 is TGTGCCAGCATCTTAACCTCAGGAGAGCTGTTTTTT.

Ten or more counts support this clonotype. At one of its ends the junction is not consistent with the germline gene, which may arise from a read error. The genes are TRBV11-2 and TRBJ2-4, with unresolved D. The CDR3 loop spans 15 amino acids. The germline CDR1 and CDR2 sequences are SGHAT and FQNNGV. The CDR3 region is CASSLAALAKNIKYF. The CDR3 nucleotides are TGTGCCAGCAGCTTAGCAGCCTTAGCCAAAAACATTAAGTACTTC.

This clonotype came up many times. Written as DNA, the CDR3 is TGTGCCAGCAGGGAGCGGTACCCAAACGAGCAGTACTTC. Translated, it gives CASRERYPNEQYF. V and J are TRBV6-1 and TRBJ2-7; weak D call: TRBD2 (5 bases). V was cut by 6 bases and J by 5 bases, with 14 bases left in between. Germline CDR1 reads MNHNS; CDR2 reads SASEGT. The CDR3 totals 13 residues.

On this clonotype itself: Its ends do not fully match the called genes, so a read error is possible. The chain links TRBV12-3 or TRBV12-4 to TRBJ2-2, with a possible D match to TRBD2 (5 bases). This CDR3 comprises 13 residues. The CDR3, as DNA: TGTGCCAGCACCAGGCCGAACACCGGGGAGCAGTTTTTT. Translated: CASTRPNTGEQFF.

This clonotype was detected many times. The chain recombines TRBV2 with TRBJ1-1; D is ambiguous. V lost 3 bases to trimming and J lost 0 bases, with 8 bases between them. Looked up from germline, CDR1 is SNHLY and CDR2 is FYNNEI. This CDR3 contains 14 residues. The CDR3 reads CASSDEMMNTEAFF. In nucleotides, the CDR3 is TGTGCCAGCAGTGATGAGATGATGAACACTGAAGCTTTCTTT.

This clonotype has at least ten counts. The chain links TRBV20-1 to TRBJ2-5; 13 bases fit TRBD2. Germline V gene lookup returns CDR1 DFQATT and CDR2 SNEGSKA (reference sequence). V was pared by 5 bases and J by 5 bases, with 8 bases of the junction left unmatched. The CDR3 has 15 residues. The CDR3 here is CSAPTSGGVRETQYF. The CDR3 coding sequence is TGCAGTGCTCCTACTAGCGGGGGGGTCCGCGAGACCCAGTACTTC.

This clonotype was recorded many times. The CDR3 sequence is CASSQWDPGNQPQHF. The CDR3 bases are TGCGCCAGCAGCCAATGGGACCCCGGGAATCAGCCCCAGCATTTT. The chain couples TRBV4-1 to TRBJ1-5; D perhaps matches TRBD1 (5 bases). The CDR3 spans 15 residues. V gave up 2 bases and J gave up 4 bases, with 12 bases separating them. Germline-derived CDR1 and CDR2 are MGHRA and YSYEKL.